Shown below are 15 T cell receptor beta chains from a single sample sequenced in a study of siplizumab effects on memory and regulatory T cells. Here immunoSEQ multiplex PCR was the method, and the copy in TCRdb shows in-frame clones only, minus some. The repertoire holds about 100,000 clones, with around 90% as singletons. Sequenced material: non-Treg CD4+ T cells sorted from blood. All receptors derive from a human donor in good health.

J is TRBJ2-7 and V is TRBV19; D is unresolved. Deletions cut 9 bases from V and 6 bases from J, with 12 bases between. The CDR3 is 11 residues long. In germline, CDR1 is LNHDA, CDR2 SQIVND (reference sequence). The CDR3 loop reads CASGLGFEQYF. In DNA, the CDR3 is TGTGCCAGCGGGTTGGGTTTCGAGCAGTACTTC.

The CDR3 loop is CASSAGGSSRETQYF. The CDR3 DNA reads as TGTGCCAGCAGTGCCGGCGGGAGTTCGCGAGAGACCCAGTACTTC. This sequence joins TRBV5-6 and TRBJ2-5, with 7 bases matching TRBD2. Germline CDR1 is SGHDT and CDR2 is YYEEEE. The V and J ends lost 5 bases and 4 bases, in that order; junction bases with no gene match: 11. This CDR3 has 15 residues.

The chain employs TRBV30 and TRBJ1-2; 7 bases are shared with TRBD1. The V segment lost 0 bases and the J segment 6 bases; nucleotides outside the gene matches: 7. This CDR3 contains 14 residues. Germline lookup yields CDR1 GTSNPN and CDR2 SVGIG (reference sequence). The CDR3 DNA follows: TGTGCCTGGAGTGTAGGGCAGGGGGTGAATGGCTACACCTTC. Translating it yields CAWSVGQGVNGYTF.

The V gene is TRBV10-3, the J gene TRBJ1-1; D not resolved. CDR3 length: 14 residues. Per germline, CDR1 ENHRY and CDR2 SYGVKD. Between the trimmed V and J ends, which lost 4 bases and 5 bases, there was a span of 14 bases. In DNA form, the CDR3 reads TGTGCCATCAGTGCGAACTTGGCGGGGACTGAAGCTTTCTTT. It specifies CAISANLAGTEAFF.

The rearrangement links TRBV18 to TRBJ2-3, with TRBD2 as a possible D gene (6 bases). The germline V gene has CDR1 KGHSH and CDR2 LQKENI. V dropped 1 base and J dropped 3 bases, with 11 bases sitting between them. The CDR3 is 15 residues long. The chain's CDR3 is CASSPQGGTTDTQYF. The CDR3 region has the DNA TGTGCCAGCTCACCACAGGGCGGGACTACAGATACGCAGTATTTT.

V usage is TRBV15 and J usage is TRBJ2-7, with D possibly TRBD1 on 6 matching bases. The CDR3 runs to 17 residues. Trimming removed 0 bases from V and 2 bases from J, with 17 bases in between. CDR1 and CDR2 from the germline V gene are LNHNV and YYDKDF (reference sequence). The CDR3 coding sequence is TGTGCCACCAGCAGAGATCTCGGCAGGGGAGTTCCCTACGAGCAGTACTTC. Translation: CATSRDLGRGVPYEQYF.

CDR3 bases: TGTGCCAGCAGCTTAACGTTCAGCTTTTCGTACACCGGGGAGCTGTTTTTT. Amino acid sequence: CASSLTFSFSYTGELFF. The chain recombines TRBV7-3 with TRBJ2-2; D gene ambiguous. Germline loops: CDR1 SGHTA, CDR2 FQGTGA. The V gene lost 0 bases and the J gene lost 3 bases, with 14 bases spanning the gap. This CDR3 comprises 17 residues.

The genes are TRBV19 and TRBJ1-3, with TRBD1 identical over 12 bases. After removal of 6 bases from V and 0 bases from J, the junction contained 12 bases not matched to a gene. In germline, CDR1 is LNHDA, CDR2 SQIVND (reference sequence). The CDR3 consists of 19 residues. The CDR3 here is CASRAGTGGSTDSGNTIYF. The CDR3 nucleotides are TGTGCCAGTAGGGCCGGGACAGGGGGCAGTACGGACTCTGGAAACACCATATATTTT.

The rearrangement uses TRBV7-6 and TRBJ2-3; D is uncertain. Looked up from germline, CDR1 is SGHVS and CDR2 is FNYEAQ. Trimming cost V 1 base and J 1 base, with 12 bases left between them. The CDR3 is 16 amino acids. CDR3 bases: TGTGCCAGCAGCTTAGTCCTTGTGGGTCGCACAGATACGCAGTATTTT. Protein sequence: CASSLVLVGRTDTQYF. Full variable domain (missing parts from reference TRBV7-6 and TRBJ2-3): GAGVSQSPRYKVTKRGQDVALRCDPISGHVSLYWYRQALGQGPEFLTYFNYEAQQDKSGLPNDRFSAERPEGSISTLTIQRTEQRDSAMYRCASSLVLVGRTDTQYFGPGTRLTVL.

This sequence joins TRBV10-3 and TRBJ1-1; D is unclear. CDR1 ENHRY and CDR2 SYGVKD come from the germline V gene. V lost 1 base, J lost 7 bases, and 10 bases lay in between. The CDR3 covers 13 residues. The CDR3 loop reads CAISELEGVEAFF. CDR3 nucleotides: TGTGCCATCAGTGAGTTGGAGGGCGTTGAAGCTTTCTTT.

The gene calls are TRBV19 and TRBJ2-3; D may be TRBD1 (7 bases). The V and J ends lost 4 bases and 0 bases respectively, with 14 bases between them. There are 16 residues in the CDR3. Per germline, CDR1 LNHDA and CDR2 SQIVND (reference sequence). CDR3 DNA sequence: TGTGCCAGTAGTACAGAGACAGGGACTAGCACAGATACGCAGTATTTT. It codes for CASSTETGTSTDTQYF.

The chain has TRBV10-3 and TRBJ2-3, with D possibly TRBD2 on 5 matching bases. CDR1 and CDR2 (germline): ENHRY, SYGVKD. Trimming took 6 bases from V and 4 from J, leaving 8 bases between them. The CDR3 runs 12 residues. The chain's CDR3 is CAIREEADTQYF. CDR3 DNA: TGTGCCATCAGGGAGGAGGCAGATACGCAGTATTTT.

The rearrangement uses TRBV19 and TRBJ2-2; TRBD2 aligns across 7 bases. The CDR3 totals 14 residues. CDR1 and CDR2 (germline): LNHDA, SQIVND (reference sequence). The V gene end was trimmed by 6 bases and the J gene end by 3 bases; junction bases not matched to a gene: 4. The CDR3 nucleotides read TGTGCCAGTAGAGAAGGGAGGGACACCGGGGAGCTGTTTTTT. This gives the protein CASREGRDTGELFF. The complete variable domain, with remaining parts taken from reference TRBV19 and TRBJ2-2, reads DGGITQSPKYLFRKEGQNVTLSCEQNLNHDAMYWYRQDPGQGLRLIYYSQIVNDFQKGDIAEGYSVSREKKESFPLTVTSAQKNPTAFYLCASREGRDTGELFFGEGSRLTVL.

This chain joins TRBV5-5 and TRBJ2-1; possibly TRBD2 for D (5 bases). V dropped 2 bases and J dropped 0 bases, with 15 bases sitting between them. The CDR3 loop spans 17 amino acids. Germline V lookup: CDR1 SGHKS, CDR2 YYEKEE (reference sequence). Written as DNA, the CDR3 is TGTGCCAGCAGCTTAGTTACACGGGGTTTCTCCTACAATGAGCAGTTCTTC. Amino acid sequence: CASSLVTRGFSYNEQFF. The full variable domain, with the rest looked up from reference TRBV5-5 and TRBJ2-1, is DAGVTQSPTHLIKTRGQQVTLRCSPISGHKSVSWYQQVLGQGPQFIFQYYEKEERGRGNFPDRFSARQFPNYSSELNVNALLLGDSALYLCASSLVTRGFSYNEQFFGPGTRLTVL.

This clone showed up just once. J is TRBJ1-5 and V is TRBV10-3; perhaps TRBD1 as D (6 bases). Germline V lookup: CDR1 ENHRY, CDR2 SYGVKD. The CDR3 loop spans 14 amino acids. V lost 8 bases to trimming and J lost 4 bases, with 15 bases between them. The CDR3 DNA follows: TGTGCCATCTCCCGGGACACAACAAATCAGCCCCAGCATTTT. It specifies CAISRDTTNQPQHF.